This TCR beta chain comes out of a study of monozygotic twins with inflammatory bowel disease. The study, taken as a whole, reports: The data did not back a single strong IBD-associated clonotype or signal.

The CDR3 is 15 amino acids. Per the germline V gene, CDR1 is DFQATT and CDR2 is SNEGSKA (reference sequence). With the 5' RACE reads reprocessed, TCRdb shows one record per CDR3 protein and no DNA. The sample data list a few hundred thousand distinct CDR3 sequences. In the case of this clonotype: Its target is not known.

This clonotype was sampled from a human donor with ulcerative colitis or Crohn's disease, or a healthy co-twin of an affected twin (not recorded which). The chain joins TRBV20-1 to TRBJ1-6; TCRdb's assignment of TRBD1 cannot be checked, as there is no DNA. Sequencing input: blood. This CDR3 reads CSARAVRQGNSPLHF.